Presented here are 19 T cell receptor beta chains from one specimen sequenced in a study of T cell repertoires in cytomegalovirus infection. TCRdb used MiXCR to reprocess the reads, holding one entry per CDR3 protein. The table lists approximately 500,000 distinct CDR3 sequences, 16% of them singletons, with roughly a quarter in the top ten. Specimen: CD8+ T cells from PBMCs. These receptors came from a human donor in good health (CMV status not recorded). Some clones in this sample may be carry-over from other donors' samples.

The chain uses TRBV14 and TRBJ1-3; D gene ambiguous. Germline values: CDR1 SGHDN, CDR2 FVKESK. The CDR3 is 13 residues long. The ends were cut back, 6 bases at V and 0 bases at J, with 6 bases in the middle. In DNA form, the CDR3 reads TGTGCCAGCAGTTTCACCTCTGGAAACACCATATATTTT. Translation gives CASSFTSGNTIYF.

Notes on this clonotype: Its ends do not fully match the called genes, so a read error is possible. V usage is TRBV5-6 and J usage is TRBJ2-1; D ambiguous. Germline CDR1 SGHDT, CDR2 YYEEEE. The CDR3 totals 15 residues. The CDR3 sequence is CASSFSEQPYNVQFF. In nucleotides, the CDR3 is TGTGCCAGCAGCTTCAGCGAGCAACCCTACAATGTGCAGTTCTTC.

This clonotype has a count of ten or more. The chain has TRBV11-2 and TRBJ2-3, with a weak D call TRBD1 (6 bases). V was clipped by 4 bases and J by 2 bases, with 13 bases between them. The length of the CDR3 is 15 residues. Germline V CDR1 and CDR2: SGHAT, FQNNGV. CDR3 sequence reads: CASSSGQRHTDTQYF. CDR3 coding DNA: TGTGCCAGCAGCTCCGGACAGAGGCACACAGATACGCAGTATTTT.

This clonotype was seen ten or more times. The rearrangement uses TRBV12-3 or TRBV12-4 and TRBJ2-3; 13 bases line up with TRBD2. Trimming removed 4 bases from V and 4 bases from J; junction bases left unmatched: 14. This CDR3 comprises 19 residues. In nucleotides, the CDR3 is TGTGCCAGCAGTTACGCATTCCTTGGGACTAGCGGGGAGGCAGATACGCAGTATTTT. This sequence encodes CASSYAFLGTSGEADTQYF.

This clonotype showed up just a few times. The rearrangement links TRBV28 to TRBJ2-7, with 9 bases fitting TRBD1. The CDR3 sequence is 15 residues long. Germline loops: CDR1 MDHEN, CDR2 SYDVKM. V shed 3 bases and J 2 bases; nucleotides not matched to a gene: 5. The CDR3 sequence: CASSFPGQGPYEQYF. DNA for the CDR3: TGTGCCAGCAGTTTTCCCGGACAGGGGCCCTACGAGCAGTACTTC.

The J gene is TRBJ2-1, the V gene TRBV5-1; 8 bases line up with TRBD2. V was pared by 3 bases and J by 7 bases, with 6 bases of the junction left unmatched. Per the germline V gene, CDR1 is SGHRS and CDR2 is YFSETQ. This CDR3 has 14 residues. CDR3 DNA: TGCGCCAGCAGCTCCGGGAGGGCCGGGAATGAGCAGTTCTTC. This gives the protein CASSSGRAGNEQFF.

This clonotype was picked up many times. The rearrangement uses TRBV6-6 and TRBJ2-5; maybe TRBD1 (5 bases). The CDR3 is made up of 15 amino acids. V shed 2 bases and J shed 5 bases, with 15 bases lying between them. Per germline, CDR1 MNHNY and CDR2 SVGAGI (reference sequence). The CDR3 DNA is TGTGCCAGCAGTTACCCTAGTCAGGGTTTGGAGACCCAGTACTTC. Translating it yields CASSYPSQGLETQYF.

This clonotype was detected ten times or more. This chain joins TRBV12-5 and TRBJ2-3, with 11 bases lining up with TRBD2. The CDR3 consists of 18 residues. J lost 6 bases, V lost 0 bases, and 11 bases had no gene match. Germline V gene sequence: CDR1 LGHNT, CDR2 FRNRAP. CDR3 loop: CASGLVQTTSGESDTQYF. The CDR3 region has the DNA TGTGCTAGTGGTTTGGTACAAACGACTAGCGGGGAGTCGGATACGCAGTATTTT.

The chain joins TRBV5-1 to TRBJ2-5; the D is unclear. Trimming took 3 bases from V and 5 from J, leaving 11 bases between them. The CDR3 sequence is 13 residues long. Germline V gene sequence: CDR1 SGHRS, CDR2 YFSETQ. CDR3 DNA sequence: TGCGCCAGCAGCTCCCCGCCTGGGGAGACCCAGTACTTC. Protein: CASSSPPGETQYF.

This clonotype turned up a few times. The rearrangement uses TRBV4-1 and TRBJ1-5, with D possibly TRBD1 on 5 matching bases. The CDR3 consists of 13 residues. Germline values: CDR1 MGHRA, CDR2 YSYEKL. V was cut by 1 base and J by 5 bases, with 6 bases left in between. The CDR3 nucleotides read TGCGCCAGCAGCCAAGCCAGGGATCAGCCCCAGCATTTT. Protein sequence: CASSQARDQPQHF.

This clonotype has ten or more counts. The V gene is TRBV4-1, the J gene TRBJ2-7; TRBD1 matches at 9 bases. V lost 0 bases, J lost 2 bases, and 8 bases stayed unmatched. Germline values: CDR1 MGHRA, CDR2 YSYEKL. This CDR3 region has 17 residues. The CDR3 here is CASSQDIIRDRAYEQYF. The CDR3 DNA is TGCGCCAGCAGCCAAGACATTATACGGGACAGGGCCTACGAGCAGTACTTC.

This clonotype appeared a few times. In DNA, the CDR3 is TGTGCCAGCAGTTCATTCCAGGGTGTCCAAGAGACCCAGTACTTC. Residues: CASSSFQGVQETQYF. This chain connects TRBV2 to TRBJ2-5, with D perhaps matching TRBD1 (5 bases). Between the trimmed V and J ends, which lost 5 bases and 1 base, there was a span of 14 bases. Per the germline V gene, CDR1 is SNHLY and CDR2 is FYNNEI. The CDR3 runs to 15 residues.

The CDR3 protein is CASRVGGFDCEAFF. CDR3 sequence (DNA): TGTGCCAGCAGAGTAGGCGGCTTCGATTGTGAAGCTTTCTTT. The chain uses TRBV7-8 and TRBJ1-1; D is unclear. CDR1 is SGHVS, CDR2 FQNEAQ, per germline. V was shortened by 6 bases and J by 7 bases, with 18 bases between the two germline ends. CDR3 length equals 14 residues.

The V and J genes are TRBV2 and TRBJ2-7; D gene uncertain. The length of the CDR3 is 13 residues. Trimming cost V 1 base and J 3 bases, with 7 bases left between them. From germline, CDR1 is SNHLY and CDR2 FYNNEI. In DNA, the CDR3 is TGTGCCAGCAGTGAAGGCGGCTTCTACGAGCAGTACTTC. Amino acid sequence: CASSEGGFYEQYF.

This clonotype was recorded at least ten times. The chain couples TRBV7-2 to TRBJ2-7; TRBD1 matches at 8 bases. The CDR3 has 15 residues. The V and J ends lost 2 bases and 1 base, in that order; junction bases with no gene match: 4. The germline CDR1 and CDR2 sequences are SGHTA and FQGNSA. CDR3 nucleotides: TGTGCCAGCAGCTTACCGGGACAGGTTTCCTACGAGCAGTACTTC. It codes for CASSLPGQVSYEQYF.

The chain recombines TRBV6-1 with TRBJ1-4; D call uncertain. Germline V lookup: CDR1 MNHNS, CDR2 SASEGT. The CDR3 spans 13 residues. The V end lost 6 bases, the J end lost 7 bases, and 12 bases lay between the germline ends. CDR3 residues: CASSLPRFEKLFF. The CDR3 DNA reads as TGTGCCAGCAGCCTACCCCGGTTTGAAAAACTGTTTTTT.

This clonotype was seen more than once but under ten times. V and J are TRBV5-1 and TRBJ1-1, with D unclear. Germline lookup yields CDR1 SGHRS and CDR2 YFSETQ. The CDR3 has 12 amino acids. V lost 5 bases and J lost 5, with 10 bases in between. The chain's CDR3 is CASRRSGTEAFF. CDR3 nucleotides: TGCGCCAGCAGGCGGTCCGGGACTGAAGCTTTCTTT.

The chain couples TRBV15 to TRBJ2-3; 8 nucleotides agree with TRBD1. After removal of 5 bases from V and 3 bases from J, the junction contained 13 bases not matched to a gene. The germline V gene encodes CDR1 LNHNV and CDR2 YYDKDF (reference sequence). The CDR3 spans 17 residues. The CDR3 region has the DNA TGTGCCACCAGCGAGAGGCGCGCCAGGGGGCGGACAGATACGCAGTATTTT. Translation gives CATSERRARGRTDTQYF.

As for this clonotype: This sequence may be a read error, since a much larger clone differs from it by one base. The V call is TRBV4-1, the J call TRBJ2-3, with D possibly being TRBD2 (5 bases). V was cut by 3 bases and J by 2 bases, with 12 bases left in between. Per germline, CDR1 MGHRA and CDR2 YSYEKL. CDR3 size: 15 residues. CDR3 in amino acids: CASSHSRRVTDTQYF. Written as DNA, the CDR3 is TGCGCCAGCAGCCACTCTCGGCGGGTCACAGATACGCAGTATTTT.